The 14 T cell receptor beta chains given below trace back to one sample, sequenced in a study of response to subunit inactivated influenza vaccine. TCRdb reprocessed the RT-PCR reads via MiXCR and lists one record per CDR3 protein. The table shows 800,000 to 1,000,000 distinct CDR3 sequences, with around 20% occurring only once. Source: PBMCs from blood, taken 4 to 6 days after vaccination. These receptors were collected from a man in his forties or fifties who received an inactivated influenza vaccine.

In this sample, this clonotype turned up many times. The chain uses TRBV29-1 and TRBJ2-2; 10 bases map to TRBD2. This CDR3 spans 13 amino acids. Germline trimming cut 4 bases from V and 5 bases from J; bases unmatched to any gene: 1. The germline CDR1 and CDR2 sequences are SQVTM and ANQGSEA. CDR3 in DNA: TGCAGCGTTGGGACTAGCGGTACCGGGGAGCTGTTTTTT. Protein: CSVGTSGTGELFF.

The chain combines TRBV20-1 with TRBJ2-7, with a tentative D call TRBD1 (6 bases). The CDR3 has 14 residues. Deletions cut 0 bases from V and 2 bases from J, with 11 bases between. Germline V gene lookup returns CDR1 DFQATT and CDR2 SNEGSKA (reference sequence). The DNA for the CDR3 is TGCAGTGCTAGAGATGAGGCAGGGGCCTACGAGCAGTACTTC. Its protein is CSARDEAGAYEQYF.

The table lists this clonotype with a few counts. This chain joins TRBV20-1 and TRBJ1-3; TRBD1 is a possible D gene (6 bases). Trimming took 2 bases from V and 0 from J, leaving 8 bases between them. The CDR3 runs to 14 residues. The germline V gene has CDR1 DFQATT and CDR2 SNEGSKA (reference sequence). The CDR3 bases are TGCAGTGCTAGAAAGGGACACTCTGGAAACACCATATATTTT. Protein sequence: CSARKGHSGNTIYF.

The chain uses TRBV6-5 and TRBJ2-3; 10 bases are a match to TRBD2. The V segment lost 4 bases and the J segment 6 bases; nucleotides outside the gene matches: 7. The CDR3 totals 15 residues. Looked up from germline, CDR1 is MNHEY and CDR2 is SVGAGI. CDR3 sequence reads: CASSLLAGPRDTQYF. CDR3 coding DNA: TGTGCCAGCAGTTTACTAGCGGGGCCCCGCGATACGCAGTATTTT.

The V call is TRBV5-1, the J call TRBJ2-7, with D perhaps given as TRBD1 or TRBD2 (6 bases each). Trimming cost V 1 base and J 7 bases, with 12 bases left between them. The CDR3 has 13 residues. CDR1 SGHRS and CDR2 YFSETQ come from the germline V gene. The CDR3 region is CASSLIGGREQYF. The CDR3 DNA sequence: TGCGCCAGCAGCTTGATAGGGGGGAGGGAGCAGTACTTC.

The chain couples TRBV5-6 to TRBJ1-2; D call uncertain. The V and J ends lost 0 bases and 8 bases respectively, with 5 bases between them. This CDR3 region has 11 residues. Germline CDR1 is SGHDT and CDR2 is YYEEEE. CDR3 nucleotide sequence: TGTGCCAGCAGCTTGGACATGGGCTACACCTTC. Protein sequence: CASSLDMGYTF.

This clonotype has more than one count but fewer than ten. The rearrangement links TRBV20-1 to TRBJ2-1, with a tentative D call TRBD2 (5 bases). V lost 3 bases and J lost 0, with 9 bases in between. From germline, CDR1 is DFQATT and CDR2 SNEGSKA (reference sequence). The CDR3 has 14 residues. In DNA, the CDR3 is TGCAGTGCTAGCTTAGCGAGCTCCTACAATGAGCAGTTCTTC. Translation: CSASLASSYNEQFF.

This clonotype was seen a handful of times. J is TRBJ2-3 and V is TRBV7-9, with 9 bases fitting TRBD1. In germline, CDR1 is SEHNR, CDR2 FQNEAQ (reference sequence). This CDR3 is built from 14 residues. The CDR3 region has the DNA TGTTCTCCGGGGAGGGGACAGGGTAAAGATACGCAGTATTTT. The encoded protein is CSPGRGQGKDTQYF.

Comments on this clonotype: A much bigger clone sits one base away, suggesting this may be a read error. The rearrangement joins TRBV12-3 or TRBV12-4 to TRBJ2-1, with 8 bases lining up with TRBD1. The CDR3 consists of 15 residues. CDR3 in DNA: TGTGCCAGCAGGGGTCGGACAGGGACCTACATTGAGCAGTTCTTC. Translating it yields CASRGRTGTYIEQFF.

V and J are TRBV29-1 and TRBJ2-7; TRBD1 matches at 9 bases. The germline CDR1 and CDR2 sequences are SQVTM and ANQGSEA. V trimming: 1 base; J trimming: 1 base; junction bases outside the gene matches: 2. This CDR3 is 14 amino acids long. Written as DNA, the CDR3 is TGCAGCGTTGAAGTGGGACAGGGATCCTACGAGCAGTACTTC. This encodes CSVEVGQGSYEQYF.

The chain joins TRBV3-1 to TRBJ2-3, with D perhaps TRBD2 (6 bases). Germline V gene data show CDR1 as LGHDT and CDR2 as YNNKEL (reference sequence). The CDR3 has 16 amino acids. Trimming took off 3 bases at V and 0 bases at J, with 13 bases between the two ends. CDR3 nucleotides: TGTGCCAGCAGCCAGAGGCGGGGTTCTAGCACAGATACGCAGTATTTT. This encodes CASSQRRGSSTDTQYF.

This clonotype came up a few times. V and J are TRBV5-1 and TRBJ1-2, with a possible D match to TRBD1 (5 bases). Germline CDR1 SGHRS, CDR2 YFSETQ. Between the trimmed V and J ends, which lost 0 bases and 3 bases, there was a span of 12 bases. This CDR3 region has 15 residues. The CDR3 is CASSLVGTNYYGYTF. In DNA, the CDR3 is TGCGCCAGCAGCTTGGTTGGGACGAACTACTATGGCTACACCTTC. Filled out from reference TRBV5-1 and TRBJ1-2, the complete variable domain reads KAGVTQTPRYLIKTRGQQVTLSCSPISGHRSVSWYQQTPGQGLQFLFEYFSETQRNKGNFPGRFSGRQFSNSRSEMNVSTLELGDSALYLCASSLVGTNYYGYTFGSGTRLTVV.

A few counts support this clonotype. This rearrangement joins TRBV20-1 to TRBJ1-3; D may be TRBD1 (6 bases). Germline CDR1 and CDR2: DFQATT and SNEGSKA (reference sequence). The CDR3 contains 13 residues. The V and J ends lost 3 bases and 8 bases respectively, with 14 bases between them. CDR3 amino acids: CSARDSRVYTIYF. In nucleotides, the CDR3 is TGCAGTGCTAGGGACAGCCGTGTGTACACCATATATTTT.

V and J are TRBV19 and TRBJ2-7; no clear D gene. The CDR3 contains 14 residues. The germline gives CDR1 LNHDA, CDR2 SQIVND (reference sequence). V lost 2 bases, J lost 0 bases, and 8 bases lay in between. The CDR3 DNA follows: TGTGCCAGTAGTATATGGTCCAACTCCTACGAGCAGTACTTC. This translates into CASSIWSNSYEQYF.